Below, 4 T cell receptor beta chains from the same sample are listed, as sequenced in a study of cytomegalovirus exposure and HLA in healthy donors. In the PCR, 60 Vbeta and 13 Jbeta primers were used. This table comes from immunoSEQ multiplex PCR, and its TCRdb copy is limited to in-frame clones, with some not included. This sample has 100,000 to 120,000 clones, with about 73% found just once. Sequenced material: PBMCs. The source of these receptors is a woman in her 30s in good health and CMV-seronegative.

This clone was counted between two and nine times. This sample also contains other DNA sequences that code for the same CDR3. The chain links TRBV30 to TRBJ1-1; 8 positions match TRBD1. Germline V gene sequence: CDR1 GTSNPN, CDR2 SVGIG (reference sequence). J was trimmed by 1 base and V by 2 bases; bases with no gene match: 6. This CDR3 has 15 residues. CDR3 region: CAWSTGTGPNTEAFF. CDR3 DNA sequence: TGTGCCTGGAGTACCGGGACAGGCCCGAACACTGAAGCTTTCTTT.

The V and J genes are TRBV14 and TRBJ1-5, with a tentative D call TRBD1 (5 bases). Trimming stripped 0 bases from V and 4 bases from J, with 10 bases between. The CDR3 is 15 residues long. Germline CDR1 reads SGHDN; CDR2 reads FVKESK. Here the CDR3 DNA reads TGTGCCAGCAGCCAAGAAGACAGCTTAAATCAGCCCCAGCATTTT. Translated: CASSQEDSLNQPQHF. Full variable domain (remainder filled in from reference TRBV14 and TRBJ1-5): EAGVTQFPSHSVIEKGQTVTLRCDPISGHDNLYWYRRVMGKEIKFLLHFVKESKQDESGMPNNRFLAERTGGTYSTLKVQPAELEDSGVYFCASSQEDSLNQPQHFGDGTRLSIL.

This clone is a singleton in its sample. V is TRBV30 and J is TRBJ2-7, with 7 bases fitting TRBD2. The V segment lost 0 bases and the J segment 7 bases; nucleotides outside the gene matches: 12. Germline V gives CDR1 GTSNPN, CDR2 SVGIG (reference sequence). The CDR3 length is 15 residues. The CDR3 region is CAWSVLAGAGGEQYF. CDR3 sequence (DNA): TGTGCCTGGAGTGTTTTAGCGGGCGCGGGTGGGGAGCAGTACTTC. Looking up the rest from reference TRBV30 and TRBJ2-7 gives the full variable domain: SQTIHQWPATLVQPVGSPLSLECTVEGTSNPNLYWYRQAAGRGLQLLFYSVGIGQISSEVPQNLSASRPQDRQFILSSKKLLLSDSGFYLCAWSVLAGAGGEQYFGPGTRLTVT.

In this sample, this clone turned up a few times. The chain couples TRBV5-1 to TRBJ2-1; 7 bases map to TRBD2. The CDR3 extends over 15 amino acids. Per germline, CDR1 SGHRS and CDR2 YFSETQ. The V gene end was trimmed by 0 bases and the J gene end by 7 bases; junction bases not matched to a gene: 7. CDR3 amino acids: CASSLGGSTKNEQFF. The CDR3, as DNA: TGCGCCAGCAGCTTGGGCGGGAGCACGAAAAATGAGCAGTTCTTC.